The T cell receptor beta chain described here comes from a study of control samples from healthy donors and cancer patients. Some clones are missing from TCRdb's copy, which holds only in-frame ones; the method was immunoSEQ multiplex PCR. The table lists about 120,000 clones, about 91% of them singletons. The CDR3 sequence is 13 residues long. CDR1 is SGHRS and CDR2 is YFSETQ in the germline V gene. Trimming pared 1 base from V and 1 base from J, leaving 5 bases between. The chain couples TRBV5-1 to TRBJ1-1, with no clear D. The sequencing input was blood. This TCR came from a man aged 40-49 years in good health. The CDR3 DNA is TGCGCCAGCAGCTTGAGGGAGAACACTGAAGCTTTCTTT. Its protein product is CASSLRENTEAFF.